The 24 T cell receptor beta chains listed next were all sequenced from one sample in a study of cytomegalovirus exposure and HLA in healthy donors. 60 Vbeta and 13 Jbeta primers were used in PCR. The protocol was immunoSEQ multiplex PCR, while the TCRdb copy is restricted to in-frame clones and leaves out a portion. The table has approximately 120,000 clones, 75% to 85% seen once. Sequenced sample: PBMCs. These receptors came from a man aged 25-40 years in good health and CMV-seropositive.

This chain joins TRBV6-5 and TRBJ1-2, with TRBD1 matching over 9 bases. This CDR3 is 16 amino acids long. V lost 4 bases, J lost 7 bases, and 13 bases stayed unmatched. Germline CDR1 and CDR2: MNHEY and SVGAGI. The CDR3 region is CASSFLWTGDDVGYTF. CDR3 in DNA: TGTGCCAGCAGTTTTCTCTGGACAGGGGACGACGTTGGCTACACCTTC.

This clone was observed a single time. This chain connects TRBV29-1 to TRBJ1-1; D remains ambiguous. The V gene lost 0 bases and the J gene lost 14 bases, with 10 bases spanning the gap. The germline CDR1 and CDR2 sequences are SQVTM and ANQGSEA. CDR3 length: 10 residues. CDR3 amino acids: CSVEDRGQFF. CDR3 bases: TGCAGCGTTGAAGATCGAGGCCAGTTCTTT.

The chain uses TRBV19 and TRBJ1-4; 7 nucleotides line up with TRBD1. The CDR3 is 17 amino acids. The V gene's germline CDR1 is LNHDA and CDR2 SQIVND (reference sequence). The junction had 14 bases not matched to a gene; V was cut back by 6 bases and J by 4 bases. The CDR3 coding sequence is TGTGCCAGTAGCCTGGCCCAACTGGGACAGATTAATGAAAAACTGTTTTTT. Its protein product is CASSLAQLGQINEKLFF.

The chain carries TRBV28 and TRBJ1-2; TRBD1 matches at 7 bases. V dropped 6 bases and J dropped 4; count of bases not matched to a gene: 8. This CDR3 is 14 amino acids long. CDR1 is MDHEN, CDR2 SYDVKM, per germline. The CDR3 protein is CASRRVGGIYGYTF. In nucleotides, the CDR3 is TGTGCCAGCAGACGTGTAGGGGGCATCTATGGCTACACCTTC.

This clone came up once. The V and J genes are TRBV2 and TRBJ1-5; D remains unclear. CDR3 size: 12 residues. The ends were cut back, 8 bases at V and 5 bases at J, with 10 bases in the middle. Germline loops: CDR1 SNHLY, CDR2 FYNNEI. The CDR3 nucleotides read TGTGCCAGCGAGGGCAGACATCAGCCCCAGCATTTT. It encodes CASEGRHQPQHF.

This clone came up a few times. The chain carries TRBV28 and TRBJ2-1; 8 positions match TRBD1. The V gene end was trimmed by 5 bases and the J gene end by 4 bases; junction bases not matched to a gene: 4. The germline V gene encodes CDR1 MDHEN and CDR2 SYDVKM. The length of the CDR3 is 14 residues. Here the CDR3 reads CASSPWTGYNEQFF. CDR3 in DNA: TGTGCCAGCAGTCCCTGGACAGGGTACAATGAGCAGTTCTTC.

V gene TRBV4-1 combines with J gene TRBJ2-3, with 12 nucleotides matching TRBD2. The length of the CDR3 is 16 residues. Trimming removed 0 bases from V and 8 bases from J; junction bases left unmatched: 6. Germline V gene sequence: CDR1 MGHRA, CDR2 YSYEKL. The CDR3 reads CASSQEMTSGGRTQYF. The CDR3 bases are TGCGCCAGCAGCCAAGAAATGACTAGCGGGGGTCGTACGCAGTATTTT.

The chain joins TRBV5-4 to TRBJ2-1, with 10 bases that match TRBD2. The CDR3 has 14 amino acids. The V gene end was trimmed by 0 bases and the J gene end by 15 bases; junction bases not matched to a gene: 9. Germline V gives CDR1 SGHNT, CDR2 YYREEE (reference sequence). The CDR3 reads CASSLDPSGGGLFF. CDR3 coding DNA: TGTGCCAGCAGCTTGGATCCTAGCGGGGGAGGTCTGTTCTTC.

V usage is TRBV9 and J usage is TRBJ1-6; no clear D. Between the trimmed V and J ends, which lost 6 bases and 9 bases, there was a span of 19 bases. CDR1 and CDR2 (germline): SGDLS, YYNGEE. This CDR3 has 15 amino acids. The CDR3 nucleotides are TGTGCCAGCAACGTCGCAGGTATCGATGGTTCACCCCTCCACTTT. This encodes CASNVAGIDGSPLHF.

The chain has TRBV29-1 and TRBJ2-5, with TRBD2 matching 7 bases. CDR3 length: 12 residues. V was pared by 4 bases and J by 7 bases, with 6 bases of the junction left unmatched. From germline, CDR1 is SQVTM and CDR2 ANQGSEA. The CDR3 here is CSVVWGEGTQYF. CDR3 nucleotide sequence: TGCAGCGTTGTGTGGGGGGAGGGGACCCAGTACTTC. Drawing the rest from reference TRBV29-1 and TRBJ2-5, the complete variable domain is SAVISQKPSRDICQRGTSLTIQCQVDSQVTMMFWYRQQPGQSLTLIATANQGSEATYESGFVIDKFPISRPNLTFSTLTVSNMSPEDSSIYLCSVVWGEGTQYFGPGTRLLVL.

V is TRBV4-1 and J is TRBJ1-2, with 7 bases aligning to TRBD1. Per germline, CDR1 MGHRA and CDR2 YSYEKL. There are 19 residues in the CDR3. J was trimmed by 4 bases and V by 1 base; bases with no gene match: 18. The CDR3 sequence: CASSQASQPGTAFSYGYTF. The CDR3 nucleotides are TGCGCCAGCAGCCAAGCTTCCCAACCCGGGACAGCTTTTTCCTATGGCTACACCTTC.

The chain has TRBV5-1 and TRBJ1-4, with 9 bases fitting TRBD1. The CDR3 contains 18 residues. Germline values: CDR1 SGHRS, CDR2 YFSETQ. V dropped 0 bases and J dropped 0; count of bases not matched to a gene: 6. CDR3 sequence reads: CASSLARTGVATNEKLFF. The CDR3 nucleotides are TGCGCCAGCAGCTTGGCGAGGACAGGGGTGGCAACTAATGAAAAACTGTTTTTT.

The chain is built from TRBV10-3 and TRBJ2-6, with D hard to call. The CDR3 loop spans 11 amino acids. CDR1 and CDR2 (germline): ENHRY, SYGVKD. The ends were cut back, 3 bases at V and 11 bases at J, with 5 bases in the middle. The CDR3 spells CAISEHDVLTF. The CDR3, as DNA: TGTGCCATCAGTGAACACGACGTCCTGACTTTC.

This clone has more than one count but fewer than ten. The chain couples TRBV5-1 to TRBJ2-7, with D tentatively TRBD2 (5 bases). The CDR3 has 14 residues. V lost 4 bases, J lost 0 bases, and 11 bases lay in between. Germline assignment: CDR1 SGHRS and CDR2 YFSETQ. Here the CDR3 reads CASSPEAVSYEQYF. The CDR3 DNA is TGCGCCAGCAGCCCGGAAGCGGTCTCCTACGAGCAGTACTTC.

This clone has more than one count but fewer than ten. This rearrangement joins TRBV29-1 to TRBJ2-2, with D tentatively TRBD1 (6 bases). With 6 bases removed from V and 6 bases from J, the gap between germline ends came to 23 bases. This CDR3 region has 16 residues. Germline V gives CDR1 SQVTM, CDR2 ANQGSEA. CDR3 coding DNA: TGCAGCGTAATAGGCTCTCCGGGACATACCCCCGGGGAGCTGTTTTTT. This gives the protein CSVIGSPGHTPGELFF.

The J gene is TRBJ2-5, the V gene TRBV30, with TRBD1 matching 8 bases. The V gene's germline CDR1 is GTSNPN and CDR2 SVGIG (reference sequence). This CDR3 has 12 amino acids. V lost 8 bases to trimming and J lost 2 bases; unmatched junction nucleotides: 4. CDR3 in DNA: TGTGCCACCCGGGACAGGCAAGAGACCCAGTACTTC. This gives the protein CATRDRQETQYF. Full variable domain (outside the CDR3, taken from reference TRBV30 and TRBJ2-5): SQTIHQWPATLVQPVGSPLSLECTVEGTSNPNLYWYRQAAGRGLQLLFYSVGIGQISSEVPQNLSASRPQDRQFILSSKKLLLSDSGFYLCATRDRQETQYFGPGTRLLVL.

This clone has a handful of counts. The chain couples TRBV12-5 to TRBJ2-4; D may be TRBD1 (5 bases). The CDR3 extends over 17 amino acids. Trimming removed 4 bases at V and 2 bases at J, with 18 bases between. Germline values: CDR1 LGHNT, CDR2 FRNRAP. The CDR3 DNA is TGTGCTAGTGGTTCTGGCCAAGGGGTGGGTACCAAAAACATTCAGTACTTC. It codes for CASGSGQGVGTKNIQYF. The full variable domain, with the rest looked up from reference TRBV12-5 and TRBJ2-4, is DARVTQTPRHKVTEMGQEVTMRCQPILGHNTVFWYRQTMMQGLELLAYFRNRAPLDDSGMPKDRFSAEMPDATLATLKIQPSEPRDSAVYFCASGSGQGVGTKNIQYFGAGTRLSVL.

Only one count was recorded for this clone. V and J are TRBV5-1 and TRBJ1-1; D is possibly TRBD1 (5 bases). Trimming left V 4 bases short and J 1 base short, with 11 bases between. This CDR3 spans 14 amino acids. CDR1 SGHRS and CDR2 YFSETQ come from the germline V gene. The CDR3 region is CASSIGHSNTEAFF. For the CDR3, the DNA is TGCGCCAGCAGCATCGGACACTCGAACACTGAAGCTTTCTTT.

The gene calls are TRBV29-1 and TRBJ1-1, with 10 bases aligning to TRBD1. This CDR3 comprises 14 residues. V shed 2 bases and J 4 bases; nucleotides not matched to a gene: 4. Per germline, CDR1 SQVTM and CDR2 ANQGSEA. The CDR3 coding sequence is TGCAGCGTTGAAAAGACAGGGGGCATCACTGAAGCTTTCTTT. Protein: CSVEKTGGITEAFF.

The table lists this clone with a count of one. The chain employs TRBV5-6 and TRBJ2-3, with 12 positions matching TRBD2. This CDR3 spans 16 amino acids. The V segment lost 7 bases and the J segment 3 bases; nucleotides outside the gene matches: 9. Germline CDR1 reads SGHDT; CDR2 reads YYEEEE. CDR3 in DNA: TGTGCCAGCGAGCTAGCGGGGGGGTTTAGAACAGATACGCAGTATTTT. Translation: CASELAGGFRTDTQYF.

DNA of the CDR3: TGCGCCAGCAGCCAAGAAAGAGTCCTCCGCACAGATACGCAGTATTTT. Residues: CASSQERVLRTDTQYF. The V and J genes are TRBV4-1 and TRBJ2-3; D remains ambiguous. The V and J ends lost 0 bases and 1 base respectively, with 11 bases between them. Germline loops: CDR1 MGHRA, CDR2 YSYEKL. This CDR3 comprises 16 residues.

The chain employs TRBV5-1 and TRBJ1-6, with a tentative D call TRBD1 (6 bases). This CDR3 spans 17 amino acids. Germline-derived CDR1 and CDR2 are SGHRS and YFSETQ. V was cut by 0 bases and J by 0 bases, with 10 bases left in between. The CDR3: CASSLAQGSSYNSPLHF. As DNA, the CDR3 is TGCGCCAGCAGCTTGGCCCAGGGGAGCTCCTATAATTCACCCCTCCACTTT.

The rearrangement uses TRBV10-2 and TRBJ1-2; D is possibly TRBD1 (5 bases). V lost 3 bases and J 2 bases, leaving 7 bases between the germline ends. The germline V gene has CDR1 WSHSY and CDR2 SAAADI. The CDR3 extends over 13 amino acids. The CDR3 coding sequence is TGCGCCAGCAGTGACACAGGCAACTATGGCTACACCTTC. This sequence encodes CASSDTGNYGYTF.

The V call is TRBV5-4, the J call TRBJ1-2; D unresolved. CDR3 length: 12 residues. V lost 0 bases, J lost 5 bases, and 5 bases lay in between. Germline CDR1 and CDR2: SGHNT and YYREEE (reference sequence). The CDR3 nucleotides are TGTGCCAGCAGCTTGGGTTCATATGGCTACACCTTC. Protein sequence: CASSLGSYGYTF.